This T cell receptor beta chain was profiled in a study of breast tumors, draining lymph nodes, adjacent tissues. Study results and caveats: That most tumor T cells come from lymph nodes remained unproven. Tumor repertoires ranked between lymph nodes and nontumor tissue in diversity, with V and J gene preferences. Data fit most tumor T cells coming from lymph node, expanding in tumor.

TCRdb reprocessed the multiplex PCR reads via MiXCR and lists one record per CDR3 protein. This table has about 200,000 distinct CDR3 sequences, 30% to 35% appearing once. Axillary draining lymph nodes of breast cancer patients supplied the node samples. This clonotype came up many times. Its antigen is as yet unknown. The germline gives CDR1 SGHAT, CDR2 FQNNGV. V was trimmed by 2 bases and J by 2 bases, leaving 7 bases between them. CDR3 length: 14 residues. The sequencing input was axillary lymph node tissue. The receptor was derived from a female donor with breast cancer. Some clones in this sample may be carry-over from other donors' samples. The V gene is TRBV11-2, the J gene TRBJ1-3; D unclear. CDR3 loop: CASSLTRPGNTIYF. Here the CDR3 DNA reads TGTGCCAGCAGCTTAACGCGGCCTGGAAACACCATATATTTT.